This paragraph covers one T cell receptor beta chain sequence. No antigen is known for it. This CDR3 is built from 15 residues. Looked up from germline, CDR1 is MNHNS and CDR2 is SASEGT. The V and J ends lost 3 bases and 0 bases respectively, with 12 bases between them. This sample stems from a study of chemoradiotherapy in HPV16-positive cancers. Measured with immunoSEQ multiplex PCR; TCRdb has only the in-frame clones, and not every one. The sample has 55,000 to 85,000 clones, almost 90% seen once. Whole-study findings and limits: Non-HPV-specific T cells did not expand in tumors during treatment, whereas candidate HPV-specific clones and E7-related motifs did.

This specimen consisted of blood, obtained from a patient who underwent chemoradiotherapy. The chain uses TRBV6-1 and TRBJ2-7; D ambiguous. The receptor was derived from a human donor with HPV-associated anogenital cancer. DNA of the CDR3: TGTGCCAGCAGTGACGCGGCCAGGAGCTCCTACGAGCAGTACTTC. Encoded protein: CASSDAARSSYEQYF.